This T cell receptor beta chain is from a study of cytomegalovirus exposure and HLA in healthy donors. Broader study findings: Most TCR sequences proved rare, with some public TCRs found in many donors. Some TCR beta chains (roughly 160 of them) were listed as cytomegalovirus-associated.

Regarding this clone: Antigen: not known.

As for the donors, each was a healthy bone marrow donor. In the PCR, 60 Vbeta and 13 Jbeta primers were used. The assay was immunoSEQ multiplex PCR, and TCRdb's table has in-frame clones only and misses some. The sample lists around 210,000 clones; around 84% were seen once. CDR3 length: 15 amino acids. J was trimmed by 5 bases and V by 7 bases; bases with no gene match: 12. Germline loops: CDR1 MNHEY, CDR2 SVGAGI. V gene TRBV6-5 combines with J gene TRBJ1-1, with 8 bases lining up with TRBD1. Sequenced: PBMCs. This TCR came from a girl aged 2-10 years in good health and CMV-seronegative. The CDR3 DNA is TGTGCCAGCAAAACGGACAGGGCGTGGGGTACTGAAGCTTTCTTT. Translated, it gives CASKTDRAWGTEAFF.